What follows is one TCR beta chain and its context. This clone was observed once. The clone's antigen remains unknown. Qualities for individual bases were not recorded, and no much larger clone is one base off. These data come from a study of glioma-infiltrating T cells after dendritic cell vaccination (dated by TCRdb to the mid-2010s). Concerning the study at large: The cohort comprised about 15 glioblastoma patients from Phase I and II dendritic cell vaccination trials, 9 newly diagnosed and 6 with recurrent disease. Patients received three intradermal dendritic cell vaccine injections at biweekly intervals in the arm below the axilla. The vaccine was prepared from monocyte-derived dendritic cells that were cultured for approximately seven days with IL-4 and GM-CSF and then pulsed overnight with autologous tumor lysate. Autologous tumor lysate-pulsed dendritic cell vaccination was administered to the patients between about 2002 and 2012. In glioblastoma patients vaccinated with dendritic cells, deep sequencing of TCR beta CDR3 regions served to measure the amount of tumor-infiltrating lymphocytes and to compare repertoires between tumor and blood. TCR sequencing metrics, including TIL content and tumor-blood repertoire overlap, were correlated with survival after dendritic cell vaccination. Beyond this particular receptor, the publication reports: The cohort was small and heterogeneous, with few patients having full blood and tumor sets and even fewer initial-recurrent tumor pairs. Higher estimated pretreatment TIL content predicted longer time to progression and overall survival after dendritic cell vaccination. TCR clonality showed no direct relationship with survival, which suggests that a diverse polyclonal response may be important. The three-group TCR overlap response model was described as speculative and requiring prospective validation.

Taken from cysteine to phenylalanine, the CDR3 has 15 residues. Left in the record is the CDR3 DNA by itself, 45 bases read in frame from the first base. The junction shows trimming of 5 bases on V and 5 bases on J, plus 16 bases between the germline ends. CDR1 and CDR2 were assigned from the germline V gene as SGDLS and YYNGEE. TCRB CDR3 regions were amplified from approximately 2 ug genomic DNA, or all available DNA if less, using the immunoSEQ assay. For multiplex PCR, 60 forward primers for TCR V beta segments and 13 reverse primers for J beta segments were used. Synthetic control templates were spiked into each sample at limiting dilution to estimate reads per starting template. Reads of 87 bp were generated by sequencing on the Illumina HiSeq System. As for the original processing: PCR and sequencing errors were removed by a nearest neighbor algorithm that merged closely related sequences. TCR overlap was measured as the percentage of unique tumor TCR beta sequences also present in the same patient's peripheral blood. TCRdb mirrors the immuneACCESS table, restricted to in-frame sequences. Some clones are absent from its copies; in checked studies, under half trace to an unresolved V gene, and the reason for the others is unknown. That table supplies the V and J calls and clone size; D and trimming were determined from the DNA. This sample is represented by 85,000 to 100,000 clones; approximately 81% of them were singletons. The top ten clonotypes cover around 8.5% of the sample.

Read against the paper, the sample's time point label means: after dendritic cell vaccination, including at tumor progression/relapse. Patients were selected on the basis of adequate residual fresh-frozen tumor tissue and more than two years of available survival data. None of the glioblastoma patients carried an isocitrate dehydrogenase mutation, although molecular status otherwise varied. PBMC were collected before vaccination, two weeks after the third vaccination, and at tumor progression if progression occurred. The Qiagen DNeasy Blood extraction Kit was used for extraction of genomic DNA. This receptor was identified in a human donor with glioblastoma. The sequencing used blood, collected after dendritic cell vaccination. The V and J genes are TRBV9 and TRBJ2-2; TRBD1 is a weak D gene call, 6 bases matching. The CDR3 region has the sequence CASRLGRGRTGELFF. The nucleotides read TGTGCCAGCAGACTGGGCAGGGGCAGAACCGGGGAGCTGTTTTTT. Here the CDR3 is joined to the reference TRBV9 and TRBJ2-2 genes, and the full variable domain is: DSGVTQTPKHLITATGQRVTLRCSPRSGDLSVYWYQQSLDQGLQFLIQYYNGEERAKGNILERFSAQQFPDLHSELNLSSLELGDSALYFCASRLGRGRTGELFFGEGSRLTVL.